Following are 2 T cell receptor beta chains from one sample sequenced in a study of Ad26.COV2.S vaccination and SARS-CoV-2 variants. Libraries were prepared by immunoSEQ multiplex PCR; TCRdb keeps only in-frame clonotypes and omits some of them. The top ten clones hold over 10% of a sample with about 440,000 clones, 87% of them seen once. Treatment indicated: 19 received Ad26.COV2.S at low or high dose, single or two shots; 5 received placebo; per-sample allocation not given. On day 63 after the first injection, vaccine and placebo recipients gave samples. The material was peripheral blood, obtained in a trial of Ad26.COV2.S vaccine versus placebo. The receptors shown here come from a person aged 18-60 years who received the Ad26.COV2.S COVID-19 vaccine or a placebo.

This clone was seen a few times. The V gene is TRBV28, the J gene TRBJ1-6, with D hard to call. Germline assignment: CDR1 MDHEN and CDR2 SYDVKM. V was trimmed by 7 bases and J by 12 bases, leaving 22 bases between them. The CDR3 extends over 15 amino acids. CDR3 nucleotides: TGTGCCAGCACCGGCGGCACGACTGGGTTGCGACCCCTCCACTTT. This codes for CASTGGTTGLRPLHF.

The chain has TRBV10-2 and TRBJ2-1; a possible D gene is TRBD2 (6 bases). Germline V gene data show CDR1 as WSHSY and CDR2 as SAAADI. This CDR3 is 18 amino acids long. V was cut by 2 bases and J by 7 bases, with 24 bases left in between. CDR3 DNA sequence: TGCGCCAGCAGTGAGCGGGTCGGGGGAGCGAGCCAACTAAATGAGCAGTTCTTC. Translation gives CASSERVGGASQLNEQFF.